This T cell receptor (beta chain) originates from a study of blood T cell repertoires in COVID-19. Original methodology: Reference gene primer amplification yielded estimated nucleated cell counts. This table comes from immunoSEQ multiplex PCR, and its TCRdb copy is limited to in-frame clones, with some not included. D and trimming come from the DNA, and the V and J calls and clone size come from that table. The table lists 200,000 to 250,000 clones, roughly 86% of them singletons. The germline V and J ends were trimmed by 4 bases and 8 bases, with 19 bases remaining between them. CDR1 is SGDLS and CDR2 is YYNGEE in the germline V gene. CDR3 length equals 15 residues.

The material sequenced was peripheral blood. The rearrangement uses TRBV9 and TRBJ2-1, with D tentatively TRBD1 (6 bases). This receptor was obtained from a woman between 65 and 79 years old with active or convalescent COVID-19. DNA for the CDR3: TGTGCCAGCAGCCCACAGGGCAGGGAGTTGGATGAGCAGTTCTTC. Amino acid sequence: CASSPQGRELDEQFF.